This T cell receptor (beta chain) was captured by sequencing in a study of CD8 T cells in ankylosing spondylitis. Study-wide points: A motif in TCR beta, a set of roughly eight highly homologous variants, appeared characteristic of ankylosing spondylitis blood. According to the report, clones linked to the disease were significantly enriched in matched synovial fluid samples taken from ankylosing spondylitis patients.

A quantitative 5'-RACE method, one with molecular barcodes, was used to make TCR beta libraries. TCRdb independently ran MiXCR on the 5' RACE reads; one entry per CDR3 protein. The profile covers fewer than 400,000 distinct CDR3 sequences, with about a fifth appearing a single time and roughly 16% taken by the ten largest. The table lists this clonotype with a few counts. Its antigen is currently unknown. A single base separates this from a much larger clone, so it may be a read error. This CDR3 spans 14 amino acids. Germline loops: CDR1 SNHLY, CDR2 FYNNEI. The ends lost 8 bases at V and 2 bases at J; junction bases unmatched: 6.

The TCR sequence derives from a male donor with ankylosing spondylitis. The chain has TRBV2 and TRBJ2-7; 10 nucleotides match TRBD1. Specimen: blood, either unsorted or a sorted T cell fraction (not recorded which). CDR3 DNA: TGTGCCAGCTGCTCCGGGACAGGGGCCTACGAGCAGTACTTC. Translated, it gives CASCSGTGAYEQYF.